This paragraph reports one T cell receptor (beta chain). This CDR3 is 13 amino acids long. Germline V gene sequence: CDR1 GTSNPN, CDR2 SVGIG (reference sequence). Trimming removed 0 bases at V and 2 bases at J, with 6 bases between. The data were taken from a study of control samples from healthy donors and cancer patients. Sequenced by immunoSEQ multiplex PCR; TCRdb stores in-frame clones only, minus some. The table has about 120,000 clones, around 89% seen once. Sequencing used blood. This receptor was taken from a middle-aged man in good health. The J gene is TRBJ2-3, the V gene TRBV30; D uncertain. The CDR3 DNA follows: TGTGCCTGGAGTGTAACCTCCACAGATACGCAGTATTTT. It is translated as CAWSVTSTDTQYF.